This TCR beta chain was captured in a study of blood T cell repertoires in COVID-19. In the original processing: Amplified reference gene primers provided the basis for estimating nucleated cell counts. Produced via immunoSEQ multiplex PCR; TCRdb's table is partial and in-frame only. The V and J calls and clone size are taken from that table; D and trimming were inferred from the DNA. This table holds roughly 140,000 clones, approximately 84% found once. The germline gives CDR1 SQVTM, CDR2 ANQGSEA. CDR3 length: 15 amino acids. Between the trimmed V and J ends, which lost 3 bases and 2 bases, there was a span of 11 bases.

Sequencing was performed on peripheral blood. V and J are TRBV29-1 and TRBJ2-6; D possibly corresponds to TRBD1 (5 bases). The source of this sequence is a human donor in a cohort sampled during active COVID-19. The CDR3 region is CSVDALGAGANVLTF. The CDR3 nucleotides are TGCAGCGTTGATGCATTAGGGGCTGGGGCCAACGTCCTGACTTTC.